The 11 T cell receptor beta chains listed next were all sequenced from one sample in a study of T cells in Graves' hyperthyroidism and ophthalmopathy. Template material for amplifying TCR beta CDR3 regions consisted of RNA transcripts. The HTBI set primed first-round TCR CDR3 RT-PCR. MiXCR was run by TCRdb on the multiplex PCR reads, yielding one entry per CDR3 protein. This repertoire shows 95,000 to 100,000 distinct CDR3 sequences, roughly 56% found once; its top ten account for 27%. The sample consisted of blood. These receptors were obtained from a woman in her thirties or forties with Graves' hyperthyroidism.

The J gene is TRBJ1-4, the V gene TRBV2; TRBD1 is a possible D gene (5 bases). Trimming cost V 4 bases and J 0 bases, with 15 bases left between them. The CDR3 sequence is 17 residues long. CDR1 is SNHLY and CDR2 is FYNNEI in the germline V gene. The CDR3 bases are TGTGCCAGCAGTGGTGGCAGGGCCGTGGCAACTAATGAAAAACTGTTTTTT. It specifies CASSGGRAVATNEKLFF.

The chain carries TRBV20-1 and TRBJ2-7; 9 positions agree with TRBD2. Unmatched junction bases numbered 4, after V lost 6 bases and J lost 7 bases. Germline lookup yields CDR1 DFQATT and CDR2 SNEGSKA (reference sequence). CDR3 length: 11 residues. The CDR3 here is CSARLAAEQYF. The CDR3 DNA reads as TGCAGTGCCAGACTAGCGGCAGAGCAGTACTTC.

V is TRBV7-2 and J is TRBJ2-5, with 9 bases aligning to TRBD2. The CDR3 consists of 15 residues. With 4 bases clipped from V and 4 bases from J, the junction kept 7 bases outside the gene matches. Germline V gives CDR1 SGHTA, CDR2 FQGNSA. In DNA, the CDR3 is TGTGCCAGCAGCTGGCGGGCGGGAGGGGGAGAGACCCAGTACTTC. It codes for CASSWRAGGGETQYF.

This clonotype has ten or more counts. The chain employs TRBV19 and TRBJ1-5; tentatively, D is TRBD1 (5 bases). This CDR3 is 15 amino acids long. V was trimmed by 8 bases and J by 0 bases, leaving 14 bases between them. CDR1 and CDR2 (germline): LNHDA, SQIVND (reference sequence). CDR3 residues: CASRSGTYSNQPQHF. In DNA form, the CDR3 reads TGTGCCAGTCGCTCAGGGACCTATAGCAATCAGCCCCAGCATTTT.

In the case of this clonotype: Here the CDR3 omits its conserved ending phenylalanine or tryptophan, so a read error is the likely source. V is TRBV9 and J is TRBJ2-7, with unresolved D. There are 16 residues in the CDR3. CDR1 is SGDLS and CDR2 is YYNGEE in the germline V gene. As DNA, the CDR3 is TGTGCCAGCAGCCAATACTCCCGGGTAGACCTCTACGAACAGTACCTC. It yields the protein CASSQYSRVDLYEQYL.

This clonotype was found many times. The chain is built from TRBV5-1 and TRBJ2-7; D tentatively fits TRBD1 or TRBD2 (5 bases each). The CDR3 has 14 amino acids. The germline V gene encodes CDR1 SGHRS and CDR2 YFSETQ. With 0 bases removed from V and 7 bases from J, the gap between germline ends came to 14 bases. The DNA of the CDR3 is TGCGCCAGCAGCTTGGACGGGGACGCCTTTGAGCAGTACTTC. Translation: CASSLDGDAFEQYF. The full variable domain, rest sourced from reference TRBV5-1 and TRBJ2-7, is KAGVTQTPRYLIKTRGQQVTLSCSPISGHRSVSWYQQTPGQGLQFLFEYFSETQRNKGNFPGRFSGRQFSNSRSEMNVSTLELGDSALYLCASSLDGDAFEQYFGPGTRLTVT.

The CDR3 nucleotides read TGTGCCAGCAGACCAACCGTAGCGGGAGGGCCGAACGGGGAGCTGTTTTTT. This codes for CASRPTVAGGPNGELFF. The chain carries TRBV2 and TRBJ2-2; 11 bases match TRBD2. The V and J ends lost 6 bases and 7 bases, in that order; junction bases with no gene match: 13. Germline lookup yields CDR1 SNHLY and CDR2 FYNNEI. The CDR3 runs to 17 residues.

This rearrangement joins TRBV25-1 to TRBJ1-2, with 9 bases aligning to TRBD1. This CDR3 contains 16 residues. Germline values: CDR1 MGHDK, CDR2 SYGVNS. The trim removed 4 bases at V and 5 bases at J, leaving 11 bases unmatched. As DNA, the CDR3 is TGTGCCAGCAGTGGGCAACTTGGGACAGGGCGGTATGGCTACACCTTC. It is translated as CASSGQLGTGRYGYTF.

Regarding this clonotype: A much larger clone lies a single base off, so this may be a read error. CDR3 DNA: TGTGCCAGCAGCCCATCCGGACAGGGCGCCGGGGAGCTGTTTTTT. It specifies CASSPSGQGAGELFF. The chain is built from TRBV12-3 or TRBV12-4 and TRBJ2-2; the match to TRBD1 covers 8 bases. The CDR3 is 15 residues long. Germline trimming cut 6 bases from V and 6 bases from J; bases unmatched to any gene: 9.

Many counts were recorded for this clonotype. V is TRBV5-1 and J is TRBJ2-2; no reliable D call. CDR3 length: 14 residues. The germline gives CDR1 SGHRS, CDR2 YFSETQ. The V gene lost 2 bases and the J gene lost 2 bases, with 7 bases spanning the gap. As DNA, the CDR3 is TGCGCCAGCAGCTTCCAGGAAAACACCGGGGAGCTGTTTTTT. Its protein is CASSFQENTGELFF.

This clonotype has a handful of counts. The V and J genes are TRBV6-1 and TRBJ1-3; 7 bases match TRBD1. Germline V CDR1 and CDR2: MNHNS, SASEGT. The length of the CDR3 is 14 residues. The V segment lost 5 bases and the J segment 7 bases; nucleotides outside the gene matches: 8. The CDR3, as DNA: TGTGCCAGCAGTCTGACAGGGACAATGAACACCATATATTTT. Its protein is CASSLTGTMNTIYF.